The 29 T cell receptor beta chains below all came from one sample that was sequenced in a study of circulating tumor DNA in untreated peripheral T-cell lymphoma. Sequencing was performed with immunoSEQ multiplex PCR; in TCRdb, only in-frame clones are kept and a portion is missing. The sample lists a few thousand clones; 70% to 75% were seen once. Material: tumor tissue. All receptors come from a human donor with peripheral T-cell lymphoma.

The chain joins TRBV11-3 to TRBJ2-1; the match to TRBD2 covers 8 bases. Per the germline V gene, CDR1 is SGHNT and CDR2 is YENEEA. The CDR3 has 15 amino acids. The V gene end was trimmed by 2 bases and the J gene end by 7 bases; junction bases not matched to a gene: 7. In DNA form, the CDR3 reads TGTGCCAGCAGCTTAACCGGCGGGAGGAGAAATGAGCAGTTCTTC. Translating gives CASSLTGGRRNEQFF.

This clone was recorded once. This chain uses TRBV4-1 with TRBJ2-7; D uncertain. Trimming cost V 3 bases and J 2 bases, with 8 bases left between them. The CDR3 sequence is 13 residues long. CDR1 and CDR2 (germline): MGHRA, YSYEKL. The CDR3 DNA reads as TGCGCCAGCAGCCAGACGCAGGCCTACGAGCAGTACTTC. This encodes CASSQTQAYEQYF.

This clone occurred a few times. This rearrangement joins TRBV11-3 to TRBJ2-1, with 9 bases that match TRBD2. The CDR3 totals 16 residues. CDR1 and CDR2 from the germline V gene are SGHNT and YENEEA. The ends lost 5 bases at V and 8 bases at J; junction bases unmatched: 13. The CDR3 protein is CASSPVRLAVGDEQFF. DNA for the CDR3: TGTGCCAGCAGCCCTGTGCGACTAGCGGTGGGTGATGAGCAGTTCTTC.

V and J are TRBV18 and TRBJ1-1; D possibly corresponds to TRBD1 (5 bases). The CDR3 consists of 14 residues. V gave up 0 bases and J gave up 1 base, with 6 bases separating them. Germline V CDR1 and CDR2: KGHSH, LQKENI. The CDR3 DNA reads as TGTGCCAGCTCACCACCGGACACGAACACTGAAGCTTTCTTT. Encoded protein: CASSPPDTNTEAFF.

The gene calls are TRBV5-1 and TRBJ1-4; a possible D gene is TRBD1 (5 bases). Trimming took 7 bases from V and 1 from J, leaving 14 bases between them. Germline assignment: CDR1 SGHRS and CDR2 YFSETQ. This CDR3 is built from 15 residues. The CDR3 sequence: CASGRAGITNEKLFF. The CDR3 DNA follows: TGCGCCAGCGGCAGGGCGGGGATAACTAATGAAAAACTGTTTTTT. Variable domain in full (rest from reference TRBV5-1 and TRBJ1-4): KAGVTQTPRYLIKTRGQQVTLSCSPISGHRSVSWYQQTPGQGLQFLFEYFSETQRNKGNFPGRFSGRQFSNSRSEMNVSTLELGDSALYLCASGRAGITNEKLFFGSGTQLSVL.

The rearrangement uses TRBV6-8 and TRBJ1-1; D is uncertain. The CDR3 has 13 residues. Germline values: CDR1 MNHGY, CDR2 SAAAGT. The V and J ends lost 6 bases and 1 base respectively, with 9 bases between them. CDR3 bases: TGTGCCAGCAGGGAGGATAAGAACACTGAAGCTTTCTTT. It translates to CASREDKNTEAFF.

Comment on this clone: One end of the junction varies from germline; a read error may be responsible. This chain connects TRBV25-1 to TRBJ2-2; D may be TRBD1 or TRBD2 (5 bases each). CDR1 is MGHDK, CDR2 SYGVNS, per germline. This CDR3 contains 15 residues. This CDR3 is CASSNPGPNTEELFF. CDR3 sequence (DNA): TGTGCCAGCAGTAATCCGGGACCAAACACCGAGGAGCTGTTTTTT.

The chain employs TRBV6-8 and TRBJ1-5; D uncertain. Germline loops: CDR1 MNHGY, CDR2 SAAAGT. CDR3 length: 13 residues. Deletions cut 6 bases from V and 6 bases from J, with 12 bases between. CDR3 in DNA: TGTGCCAGCAGCTCCGGCGGTAGTCAGCCCCAGCATTTT. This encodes CASSSGGSQPQHF.

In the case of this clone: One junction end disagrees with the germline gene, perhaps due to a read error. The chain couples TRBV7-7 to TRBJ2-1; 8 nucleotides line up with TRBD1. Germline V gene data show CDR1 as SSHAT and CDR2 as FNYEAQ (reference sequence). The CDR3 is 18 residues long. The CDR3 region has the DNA TGTGCCAGCAGCTTAGAAAGCCCCCCAGGGGGCAGTTACAATGAGCAATTCTTC. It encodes CASSLESPPGGSYNEQFF.

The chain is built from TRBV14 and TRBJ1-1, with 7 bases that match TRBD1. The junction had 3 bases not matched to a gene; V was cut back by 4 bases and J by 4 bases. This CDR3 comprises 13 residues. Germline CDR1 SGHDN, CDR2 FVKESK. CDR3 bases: TGTGCCAGCAGCCCGAACAGGGGCACTGAAGCTTTCTTT. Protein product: CASSPNRGTEAFF. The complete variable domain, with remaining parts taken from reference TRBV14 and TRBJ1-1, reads EAGVTQFPSHSVIEKGQTVTLRCDPISGHDNLYWYRRVMGKEIKFLLHFVKESKQDESGMPNNRFLAERTGGTYSTLKVQPAELEDSGVYFCASSPNRGTEAFFGQGTRLTVV.

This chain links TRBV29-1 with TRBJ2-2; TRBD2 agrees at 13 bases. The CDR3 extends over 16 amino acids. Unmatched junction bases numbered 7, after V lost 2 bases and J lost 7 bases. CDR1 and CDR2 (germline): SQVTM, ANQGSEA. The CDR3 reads CSVELLAGGLSGELFF. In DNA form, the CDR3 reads TGCAGCGTTGAATTACTAGCGGGAGGGCTTAGCGGGGAGCTGTTTTTT.

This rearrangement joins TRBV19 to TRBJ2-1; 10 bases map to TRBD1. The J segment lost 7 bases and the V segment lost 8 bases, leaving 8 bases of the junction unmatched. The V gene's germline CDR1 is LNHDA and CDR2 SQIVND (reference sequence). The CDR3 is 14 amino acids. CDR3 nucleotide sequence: TGTGCCAGTTGGGACAGGGGAATGGTGAATGAGCAGTTCTTC. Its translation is CASWDRGMVNEQFF.

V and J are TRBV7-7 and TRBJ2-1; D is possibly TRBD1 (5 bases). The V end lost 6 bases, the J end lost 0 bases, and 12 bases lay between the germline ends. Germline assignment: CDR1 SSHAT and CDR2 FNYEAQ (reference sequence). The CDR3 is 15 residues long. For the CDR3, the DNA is TGTGCCAGCAGTAGACAGCTTAGCTCCTACAATGAGCAGTTCTTC. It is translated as CASSRQLSSYNEQFF.

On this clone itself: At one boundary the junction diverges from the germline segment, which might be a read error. DNA of the CDR3: TGTGCCAGCAGTTCTACGTCAGGGGAGTCAGGAAACACTATATATTTT. It yields the protein CASSSTSGESGNTIYF. V is TRBV27 and J is TRBJ1-3; a weak D match, TRBD1 (6 bases). This CDR3 spans 16 amino acids. Per the germline V gene, CDR1 is MNHEY and CDR2 is SMNVEV (reference sequence).

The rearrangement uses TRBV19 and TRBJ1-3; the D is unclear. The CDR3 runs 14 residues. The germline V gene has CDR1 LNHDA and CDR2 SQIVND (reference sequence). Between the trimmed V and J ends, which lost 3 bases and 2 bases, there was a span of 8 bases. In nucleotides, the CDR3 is TGTGCCAGTAGTATGCGTCAGGCTGGAAACACCATATATTTT. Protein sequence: CASSMRQAGNTIYF.

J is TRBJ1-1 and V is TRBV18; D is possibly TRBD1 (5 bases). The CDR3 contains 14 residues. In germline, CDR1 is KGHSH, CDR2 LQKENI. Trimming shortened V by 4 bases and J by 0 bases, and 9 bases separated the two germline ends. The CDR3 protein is CASSQDIVNTEAFF. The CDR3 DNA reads TGTGCCAGCTCACAGGACATCGTGAACACTGAAGCTTTCTTT. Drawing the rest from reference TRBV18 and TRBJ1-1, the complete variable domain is NAGVMQNPRHLVRRRGQEARLRCSPMKGHSHVYWYRQLPEEGLKFMVYLQKENIIDESGMPKERFSAEFPKEGPSILRIQQVVRGDSAAYFCASSQDIVNTEAFFGQGTRLTVV.

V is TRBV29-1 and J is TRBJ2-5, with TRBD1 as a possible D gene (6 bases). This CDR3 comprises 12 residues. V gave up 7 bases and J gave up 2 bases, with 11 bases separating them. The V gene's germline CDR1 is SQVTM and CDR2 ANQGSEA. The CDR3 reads CSGGQPQETQYF. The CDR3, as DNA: TGCAGCGGCGGACAGCCACAAGAGACCCAGTACTTC.

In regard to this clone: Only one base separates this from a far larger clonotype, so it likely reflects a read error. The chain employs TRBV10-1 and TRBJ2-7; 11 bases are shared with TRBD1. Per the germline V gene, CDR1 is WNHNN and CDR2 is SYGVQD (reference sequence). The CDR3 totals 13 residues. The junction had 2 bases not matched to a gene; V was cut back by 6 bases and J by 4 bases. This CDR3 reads CASSGTGGYEQYF. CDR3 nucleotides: TGCGCCAGCAGCGGGACAGGGGGTTACGAGCAGTACTTC.

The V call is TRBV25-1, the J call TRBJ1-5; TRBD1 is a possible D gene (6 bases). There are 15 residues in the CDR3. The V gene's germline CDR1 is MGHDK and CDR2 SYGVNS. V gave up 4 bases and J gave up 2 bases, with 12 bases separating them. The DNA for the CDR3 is TGTGCCAGCAGTGCACGGGGGGCGGGCAATCAGCCCCAGCATTTT. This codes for CASSARGAGNQPQHF.

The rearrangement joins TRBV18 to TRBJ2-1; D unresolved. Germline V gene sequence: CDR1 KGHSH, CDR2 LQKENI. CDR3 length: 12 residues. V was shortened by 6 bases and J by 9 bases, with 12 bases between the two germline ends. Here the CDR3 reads CASSPLSAEQFF. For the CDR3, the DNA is TGTGCCAGCTCCCCCCTGAGTGCTGAGCAGTTCTTC.

The chain's CDR3 is CASSTWTGGDTEAFF. DNA for the CDR3: TGTGCCAGTAGTACCTGGACAGGGGGCGACACTGAAGCTTTCTTT. The chain employs TRBV19 and TRBJ1-1, with 11 bases matching TRBD1. The V segment lost 4 bases and the J segment 3 bases; nucleotides outside the gene matches: 4. The CDR3 sequence is 15 residues long. CDR1 is LNHDA and CDR2 is SQIVND in the germline V gene (reference sequence).

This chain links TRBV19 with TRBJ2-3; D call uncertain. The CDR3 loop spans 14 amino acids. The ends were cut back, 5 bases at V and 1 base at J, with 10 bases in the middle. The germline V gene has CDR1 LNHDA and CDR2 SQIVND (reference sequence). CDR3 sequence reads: CASSYGTGTDTQYF. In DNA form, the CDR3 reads TGTGCCAGTAGTTACGGAACCGGCACAGATACGCAGTATTTT.

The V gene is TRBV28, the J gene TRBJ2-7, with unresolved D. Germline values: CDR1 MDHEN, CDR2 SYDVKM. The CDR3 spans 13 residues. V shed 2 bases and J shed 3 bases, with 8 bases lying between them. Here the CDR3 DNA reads TGTGCCAGCAGTTTACGGGCCCTCTACGAGCAGTACTTC. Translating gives CASSLRALYEQYF.

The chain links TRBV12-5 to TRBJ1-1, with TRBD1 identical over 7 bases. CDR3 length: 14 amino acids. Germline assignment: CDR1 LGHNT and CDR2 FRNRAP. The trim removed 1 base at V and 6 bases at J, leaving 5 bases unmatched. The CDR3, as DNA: TGTGCTAGTGGTTTGGGTGACAGGGTCGCTGAAGCTTTCTTT. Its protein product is CASGLGDRVAEAFF.

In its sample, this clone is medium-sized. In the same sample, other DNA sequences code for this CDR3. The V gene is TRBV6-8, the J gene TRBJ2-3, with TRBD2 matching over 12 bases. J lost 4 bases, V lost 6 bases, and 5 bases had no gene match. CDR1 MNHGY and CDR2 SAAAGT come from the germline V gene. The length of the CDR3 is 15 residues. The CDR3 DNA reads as TGTGCCAGCAGCCCACTAGCGGGGGGCCCAGATACGCAGTATTTT. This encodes CASSPLAGGPDTQYF.

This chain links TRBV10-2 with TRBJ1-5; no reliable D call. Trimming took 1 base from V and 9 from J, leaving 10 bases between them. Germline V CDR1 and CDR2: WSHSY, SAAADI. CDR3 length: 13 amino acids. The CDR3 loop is CASSELARRPQHF. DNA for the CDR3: TGCGCCAGCAGTGAGTTGGCGAGGAGGCCCCAGCATTTT.

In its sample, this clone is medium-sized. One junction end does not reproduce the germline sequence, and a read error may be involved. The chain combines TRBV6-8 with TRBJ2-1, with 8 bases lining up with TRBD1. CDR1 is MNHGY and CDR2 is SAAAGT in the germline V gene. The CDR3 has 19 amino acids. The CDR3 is CAISFSGAGGHELYNEQFF. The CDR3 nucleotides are TGTGCCATCAGTTTCTCGGGGGCAGGGGGCCACGAATTGTACAATGAGCAGTTCTTC.

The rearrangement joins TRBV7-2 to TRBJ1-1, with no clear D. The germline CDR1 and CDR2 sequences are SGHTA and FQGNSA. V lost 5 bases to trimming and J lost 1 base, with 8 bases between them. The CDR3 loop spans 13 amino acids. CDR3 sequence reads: CASSQIGNTEAFF. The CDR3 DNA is TGTGCCAGCAGCCAAATAGGGAACACTGAAGCTTTCTTT.

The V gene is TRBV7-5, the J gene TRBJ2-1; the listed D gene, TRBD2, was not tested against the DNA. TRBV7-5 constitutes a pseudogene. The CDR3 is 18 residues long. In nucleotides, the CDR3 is TGTGCCAGCAGCTCCTCTGACTTGGAGGACTTTTCCTACAATGAGCAGTTCTTC. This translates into CASSSSDLEDFSYNEQFF.